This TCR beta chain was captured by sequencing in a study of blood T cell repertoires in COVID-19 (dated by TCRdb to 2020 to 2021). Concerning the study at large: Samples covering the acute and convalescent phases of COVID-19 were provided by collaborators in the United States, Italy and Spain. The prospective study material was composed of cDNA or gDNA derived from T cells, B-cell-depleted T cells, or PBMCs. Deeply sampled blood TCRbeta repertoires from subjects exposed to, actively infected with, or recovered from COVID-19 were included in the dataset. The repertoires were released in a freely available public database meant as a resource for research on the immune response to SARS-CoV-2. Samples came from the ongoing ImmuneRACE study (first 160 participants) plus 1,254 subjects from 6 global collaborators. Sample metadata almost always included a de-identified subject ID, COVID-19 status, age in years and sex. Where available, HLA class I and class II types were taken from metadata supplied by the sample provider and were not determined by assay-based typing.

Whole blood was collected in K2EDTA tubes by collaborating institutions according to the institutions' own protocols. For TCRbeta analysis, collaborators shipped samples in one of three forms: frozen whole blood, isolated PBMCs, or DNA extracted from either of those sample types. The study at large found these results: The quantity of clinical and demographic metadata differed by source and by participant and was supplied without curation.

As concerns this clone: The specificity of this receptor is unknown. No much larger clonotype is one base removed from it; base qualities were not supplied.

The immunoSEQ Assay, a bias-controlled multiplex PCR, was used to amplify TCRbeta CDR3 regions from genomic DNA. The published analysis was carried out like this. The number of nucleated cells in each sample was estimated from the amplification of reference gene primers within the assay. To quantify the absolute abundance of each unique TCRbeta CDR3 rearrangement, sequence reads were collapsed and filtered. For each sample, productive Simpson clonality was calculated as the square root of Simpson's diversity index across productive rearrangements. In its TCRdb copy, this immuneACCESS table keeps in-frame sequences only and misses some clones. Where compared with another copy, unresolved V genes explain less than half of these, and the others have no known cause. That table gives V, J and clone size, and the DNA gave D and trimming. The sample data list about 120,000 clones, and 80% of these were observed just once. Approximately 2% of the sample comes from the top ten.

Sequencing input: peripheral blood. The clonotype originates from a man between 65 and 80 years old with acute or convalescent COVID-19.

The sequenced DNA: TGTGCCAGCATCCCTATGCCAGGGGGAAACATGAACACTGAAGCTTTCTTT. This codes for CASIPMPGGNMNTEAFF. Rearrangement joined TRBV28 to TRBJ1-1; 7 central bases correspond to TRBD1. The germline V gene sets CDR1 to MDHEN and CDR2 to SYDVKM. V and J are trimmed by 7 bases and 0 bases, and the gene matches miss 14 bases of the junction. The CDR3 measures 17 amino acids from cysteine to phenylalanine. Of all the DNA, just the CDR3 is kept, 51 bases in frame from base 1.